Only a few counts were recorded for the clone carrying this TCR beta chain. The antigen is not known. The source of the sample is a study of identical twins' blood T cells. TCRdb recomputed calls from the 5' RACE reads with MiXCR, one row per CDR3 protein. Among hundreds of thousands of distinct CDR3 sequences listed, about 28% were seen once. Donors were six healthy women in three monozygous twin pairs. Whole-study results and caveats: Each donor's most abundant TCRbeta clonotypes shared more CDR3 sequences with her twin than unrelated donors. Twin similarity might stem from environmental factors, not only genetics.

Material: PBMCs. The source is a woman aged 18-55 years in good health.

DNA for the CDR3: TGCAGTGCTAGAGATCCCAGGGAAGGAGAAAAACTGTTTTTT. This gives the protein CSARDPREGEKLFF. The chain links TRBV20-1 to TRBJ1-4; maybe TRBD1 (5 bases). Germline-derived CDR1 and CDR2 are DFQATT and SNEGSKA (reference sequence). Trimming removed 0 bases from V and 8 bases from J, with 13 bases in between. The length of the CDR3 is 14 residues.